This T cell receptor (beta chain) was captured in a study of blood T cell repertoires in COVID-19. Background on the study: Spain, Italy and the United States supplied samples that represented acute and convalescent COVID-19. The cDNA or gDNA used as material had been derived from T cells, B-cell-depleted T cells, or PBMCs.

Original processing notes: Estimates of nucleated cell counts were drawn from the amplification of reference gene primers. The data were produced by immunoSEQ multiplex PCR, yet TCRdb's version contains in-frame clones alone and is incomplete. V and J calls plus clone size are reproduced from that table; the DNA served to infer D and trimming. The sample shows 200,000 or so clones, 70% to 90% of them seen only once. This CDR3 comprises 15 residues. The germline V gene has CDR1 MNHEY and CDR2 SVGAGI. V dropped 7 bases and J dropped 3 bases, with 15 bases sitting between them. The chain employs TRBV6-5 and TRBJ2-2; D possibly corresponds to TRBD1 (5 bases). The sequence was collected from a woman between 70 and 85 years old with active or convalescent COVID-19. The specimen sequenced was peripheral blood. CDR3 sequence: CASILGRVDTGELFF. The CDR3 region has the DNA TGTGCCAGCATTTTAGGCAGGGTCGACACCGGGGAGCTGTTTTTT.